The 13 T cell receptor beta chains reported below all come from one sample, sequenced in a study of blood T cell repertoires in COVID-19. The table came from immunoSEQ multiplex PCR; TCRdb's copy has only in-frame clones and leaves some out. Of fewer than 250,000 clones listed, 87% are singletons. Sequencing input: PBMCs or T cells enriched from blood (not recorded which). The receptor source for this set is a woman in her twenties or thirties with acute COVID-19.

The V and J genes are TRBV18 and TRBJ1-1; TRBD1 aligns across 7 bases. Trimming removed 4 bases from V and 4 bases from J; junction bases left unmatched: 6. Per the germline V gene, CDR1 is KGHSH and CDR2 is LQKENI. This CDR3 has 14 amino acids. The CDR3 nucleotides are TGTGCCAGCTCACAAACAGGGGAAGGCACTGAAGCTTTCTTT. Protein product: CASSQTGEGTEAFF. Full variable domain (rest looked up from reference TRBV18 and TRBJ1-1): NAGVMQNPRHLVRRRGQEARLRCSPMKGHSHVYWYRQLPEEGLKFMVYLQKENIIDESGMPKERFSAEFPKEGPSILRIQQVVRGDSAAYFCASSQTGEGTEAFFGQGTRLTVV.

This clone was seen only once. This chain joins TRBV11-2 and TRBJ2-1; 9 nucleotides agree with TRBD2. J gave up 5 bases and V 3 bases, and 5 bases lay outside the gene matches. CDR3 length equals 15 residues. Germline V gene sequence: CDR1 SGHAT, CDR2 FQNNGV. CDR3 loop: CASSFQRGVHNEQFF. Here the CDR3 DNA reads TGTGCCAGCAGCTTCCAGCGGGGGGTCCACAATGAGCAGTTCTTC.

The CDR3 bases are TGTGCCAGCAGCTCCATAGCGGGGGGGCGGGAGCAGTACTTC. Translated: CASSSIAGGREQYF. The chain combines TRBV11-2 with TRBJ2-7, with TRBD2 matching 11 bases. Germline V gene sequence: CDR1 SGHAT, CDR2 FQNNGV. V lost 4 bases to trimming and J lost 7 bases; unmatched junction nucleotides: 6. The CDR3 runs to 14 residues.

The chain employs TRBV27 and TRBJ1-5; weak D call: TRBD1 (5 bases). This CDR3 comprises 15 residues. Deletions cut 8 bases from V and 4 bases from J, with 18 bases between. CDR1 is MNHEY and CDR2 is SMNVEV in the germline V gene (reference sequence). The CDR3 DNA follows: TGTGCCAGCCGACTTCTGGGGCAGAAAAATCAGCCCCAGCATTTT. Translation gives CASRLLGQKNQPQHF.

This clone has just a few counts. J is TRBJ1-2 and V is TRBV19; tentatively, D is TRBD1 (6 bases). Trimming cost V 7 bases and J 5 bases, with 29 bases left between them. The CDR3 has 18 amino acids. The germline V gene encodes CDR1 LNHDA and CDR2 SQIVND (reference sequence). CDR3 residues: CASTLRGRSGGRRYGYTF. CDR3 sequence (DNA): TGTGCCAGTACCCTAAGGGGCAGGTCGGGGGGCAGGAGATATGGCTACACCTTC.

The rearrangement uses TRBV5-1 and TRBJ1-4; the D gene is possibly TRBD1 (5 bases). The germline V gene encodes CDR1 SGHRS and CDR2 YFSETQ. This CDR3 spans 14 amino acids. Trimming left V 5 bases short and J 0 bases short, with 8 bases between. CDR3 nucleotide sequence: TGCGCCAGCAGGGGGGGGACAACTAATGAAAAACTGTTTTTT. Translated, it gives CASRGGTTNEKLFF.

This chain uses TRBV10-3 with TRBJ2-2; tentative D call: TRBD2 (6 bases). V shed 11 bases and J shed 0 bases, with 16 bases lying between them. The CDR3 spans 15 residues. Per germline, CDR1 ENHRY and CDR2 SYGVKD. This chain's CDR3 is CACGVRPANTGELFF. The CDR3 nucleotides are TGTGCCTGCGGGGTCCGGCCAGCGAACACCGGGGAGCTGTTTTTT.

This sequence joins TRBV2 and TRBJ1-5; TRBD1 is a possible D gene (5 bases). Germline-derived CDR1 and CDR2 are SNHLY and FYNNEI. This CDR3 comprises 13 residues. Trimming stripped 7 bases from V and 6 bases from J, with 13 bases between. CDR3 sequence: CASNPQGGQPQHF. The CDR3 DNA follows: TGTGCCAGCAACCCCCAGGGCGGTCAGCCCCAGCATTTT. Full variable domain (rest looked up from reference TRBV2 and TRBJ1-5): EPEVTQTPSHQVTQMGQEVILRCVPISNHLYFYWYRQILGQKVEFLVSFYNNEISEKSEIFDDQFSVERPDGSNFTLKIRSTKLEDSAMYFCASNPQGGQPQHFGDGTRLSIL.

This chain links TRBV5-1 with TRBJ1-3; D not resolved. The CDR3 runs to 14 residues. V lost 3 bases and J lost 4, with 11 bases in between. Per the germline V gene, CDR1 is SGHRS and CDR2 is YFSETQ. The CDR3 is CASSSIEGGNTIYF. As DNA, the CDR3 is TGCGCCAGCAGCTCAATCGAGGGAGGAAACACCATATATTTT.

The V and J genes are TRBV6-2 or TRBV6-3 and TRBJ1-5, with 10 positions matching TRBD1. Germline CDR1 is MNHEY and CDR2 is SVGEGT. The CDR3 extends over 18 amino acids. J lost 0 bases, V lost 0 bases, and 5 bases had no gene match. The CDR3 loop is CASSYSGTGVYSNQPQHF. CDR3 bases: TGTGCCAGCAGTTACTCCGGGACAGGGGTTTATAGCAATCAGCCCCAGCATTTT.

This clone was recorded a few times. CDR3 sequence reads: CASSQESGGSYNSPLHF. CDR3 in DNA: TGCGCCAGCAGCCAAGAGTCCGGGGGCTCCTATAATTCACCCCTCCACTTT. V usage is TRBV4-1 and J usage is TRBJ1-6; D perhaps matches TRBD1 (5 bases). The V end lost 0 bases, the J end lost 0 bases, and 9 bases lay between the germline ends. The CDR3 contains 17 residues. Germline V lookup: CDR1 MGHRA, CDR2 YSYEKL.

V is TRBV6-5 and J is TRBJ1-1, with D unresolved. V lost 7 bases and J 3 bases, leaving 12 bases between the germline ends. Germline lookup yields CDR1 MNHEY and CDR2 SVGAGI. The CDR3 consists of 13 residues. The CDR3 loop reads CASMFTGDTEAFF. The CDR3 bases are TGTGCCAGCATGTTTACCGGGGACACTGAAGCTTTCTTT.

The rearrangement joins TRBV9 to TRBJ1-2, with TRBD1 matching over 12 bases. Germline V gene lookup returns CDR1 SGDLS and CDR2 YYNGEE. The CDR3 has 12 residues. J gave up 14 bases and V 3 bases, and 5 bases lay outside the gene matches. The CDR3: CASSGGTGGFTF. CDR3 nucleotides: TGTGCCAGCAGCGGAGGGACAGGGGGCTTTACCTTC.